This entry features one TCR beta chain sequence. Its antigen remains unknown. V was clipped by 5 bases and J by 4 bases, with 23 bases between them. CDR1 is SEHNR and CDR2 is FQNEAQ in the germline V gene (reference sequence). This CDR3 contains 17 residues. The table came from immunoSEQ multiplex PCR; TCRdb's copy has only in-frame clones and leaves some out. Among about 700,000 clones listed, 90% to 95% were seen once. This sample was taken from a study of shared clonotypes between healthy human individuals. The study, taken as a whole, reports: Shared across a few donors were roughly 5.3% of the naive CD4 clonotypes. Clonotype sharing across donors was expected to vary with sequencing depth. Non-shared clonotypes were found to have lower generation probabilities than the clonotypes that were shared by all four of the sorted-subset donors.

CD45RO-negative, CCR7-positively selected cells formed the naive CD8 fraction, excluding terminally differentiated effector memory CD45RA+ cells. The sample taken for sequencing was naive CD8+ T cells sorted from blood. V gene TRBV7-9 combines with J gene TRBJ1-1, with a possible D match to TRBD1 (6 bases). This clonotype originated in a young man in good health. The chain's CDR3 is CASSPNPSTGTTTEAFF. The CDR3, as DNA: TGTGCCAGCAGCCCCAACCCATCGACAGGAACTACCACTGAAGCTTTCTTT. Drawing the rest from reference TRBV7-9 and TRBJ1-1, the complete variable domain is DTGVSQNPRHKITKRGQNVTFRCDPISEHNRLYWYRQTLGQGPEFLTYFQNEAQLEKSRLLSDRFSAERPKGSFSTLEIQRTEQGDSAMYLCASSPNPSTGTTTEAFFGQGTRLTVV.